This passage covers 31 T cell receptor beta chains from one sample sequenced in a study of CD8 T cells in Susac syndrome. Random hexamers served to reverse transcribe about 0.5 to 1 ug RNA. TCRdb re-called the immunoSEQ multiplex PCR reads with MiXCR, one entry per CDR3 protein. The top ten hold about 0.093% of the sample, which has some 190,000 distinct CDR3 sequences, under 97% seen once. Input material: CD4+ T cells from PBMCs. The receptor set was obtained from a human donor with multiple sclerosis.

The rearrangement links TRBV29-1 to TRBJ2-5; no firm D call. The CDR3 totals 12 residues. CDR1 SQVTM and CDR2 ANQGSEA come from the germline V gene. Trimming left V 3 bases short and J 2 bases short, with 7 bases between. The chain's CDR3 is CSVDIGQETQYF. The CDR3 bases are TGCAGCGTTGATATTGGTCAAGAGACCCAGTACTTC.

The genes are TRBV7-2 and TRBJ1-4, with TRBD1 matching 8 bases. Germline V gives CDR1 SGHTA, CDR2 FQGNSA. The CDR3 covers 14 residues. J gave up 4 bases and V 5 bases, and 3 bases lay outside the gene matches. CDR3 DNA sequence: TGTGCCAGCAGCCGCGACAGGGGTAATGAAAAACTGTTTTTT. Its translation: CASSRDRGNEKLFF.

This CDR3 reads CASSYSDRGGVSEAFF. As DNA, the CDR3 is TGTGCCAGCAGTTATTCGGACCGGGGTGGGGTGTCTGAAGCTTTCTTT. The chain combines TRBV6-6 with TRBJ1-1; D remains ambiguous. V shed 3 bases and J shed 6 bases, with 20 bases lying between them. CDR1 and CDR2 from the germline V gene are MNHNY and SVGAGI (reference sequence). This CDR3 is built from 16 residues.

CDR3 loop: CASSLPSNTGELFF. As DNA, the CDR3 is TGTGCCAGCAGCCTGCCCTCGAACACCGGGGAGCTGTTTTTT. This chain joins TRBV28 and TRBJ2-2; the D is unclear. CDR3 size: 14 residues. V lost 6 bases and J lost 0, with 8 bases in between. In germline, CDR1 is MDHEN, CDR2 SYDVKM.

The V call is TRBV5-1, the J call TRBJ2-3, with no clear D. V was shortened by 1 base and J by 6 bases, with 9 bases between the two germline ends. The germline V gene encodes CDR1 SGHRS and CDR2 YFSETQ. CDR3 size: 13 residues. The CDR3 spells CASSLSIGDTQYF. In DNA form, the CDR3 reads TGCGCCAGCAGCTTGTCAATTGGGGATACGCAGTATTTT.

The chain links TRBV3-1 to TRBJ2-1, with D maybe TRBD1 (6 bases). The CDR3 has 15 amino acids. V was clipped by 5 bases and J by 5 bases, with 16 bases between them. Germline V gene sequence: CDR1 LGHDT, CDR2 YNNKEL (reference sequence). CDR3 loop: CASSSMGARNNEQFF. In DNA, the CDR3 is TGTGCCAGCAGCTCTATGGGGGCTCGAAACAATGAGCAGTTCTTC.

J is TRBJ1-2 and V is TRBV19; 8 bases are a match to TRBD1. CDR1 and CDR2 from the germline V gene are LNHDA and SQIVND (reference sequence). The CDR3 runs 14 residues. Trimming removed 8 bases from V and 5 bases from J; junction bases left unmatched: 10. The chain's CDR3 is CASGDSRGPYGYTF. CDR3 sequence (DNA): TGTGCCAGTGGGGACTCCAGGGGGCCATATGGCTACACCTTC.

This clonotype appeared a single time. The gene calls are TRBV5-1 and TRBJ2-4, with 7 bases fitting TRBD1. CDR1 is SGHRS and CDR2 is YFSETQ in the germline V gene. V lost 4 bases to trimming and J lost 5 bases; unmatched junction nucleotides: 6. CDR3 length: 14 amino acids. The CDR3 loop reads CASSTYRGENIQYF. The CDR3 nucleotides read TGCGCCAGCAGCACCTACAGGGGTGAAAACATTCAGTACTTC.

This chain connects TRBV30 to TRBJ1-1; tentative D call: TRBD1 (5 bases). Germline CDR1 is GTSNPN and CDR2 is SVGIG (reference sequence). The CDR3 is made up of 17 amino acids. V lost 4 bases and J lost 1, with 22 bases in between. The CDR3 loop reads CAWTGTRVRDKNTEAFF. CDR3 bases: TGTGCCTGGACAGGGACCCGAGTTCGGGATAAGAACACTGAAGCTTTCTTT.

This chain connects TRBV5-4 to TRBJ2-7; 7 bases agree with TRBD1. V shed 0 bases and J 13 bases; nucleotides not matched to a gene: 10. Germline lookup yields CDR1 SGHNT and CDR2 YYREEE (reference sequence). The CDR3 extends over 13 amino acids. The CDR3 sequence is CASSLAGTASPYF. The CDR3 region has the DNA TGTGCCAGCAGCTTGGCCGGGACAGCCTCACCATACTTC.

The chain uses TRBV3-1 and TRBJ2-7; no clear D gene. Germline V gene data show CDR1 as LGHDT and CDR2 as YNNKEL (reference sequence). Trimming removed 6 bases from V and 8 bases from J, with 14 bases in between. The CDR3 spans 12 residues. The CDR3 spells CASSRIFDQQYF. The CDR3 DNA reads as TGTGCCAGCAGTCGCATTTTTGATCAGCAGTACTTC.

About this clonotype itself: A much bigger clone sits one base away, suggesting this may be a read error. J is TRBJ2-5 and V is TRBV7-9; no clear D. V shed 5 bases and J shed 5 bases, with 6 bases lying between them. CDR3 length: 11 amino acids. The germline V gene has CDR1 SEHNR and CDR2 FQNEAQ (reference sequence). As DNA, the CDR3 is TGTGCCAGCAGCCCCCACGAGACCCAGTACTTC. It yields the protein CASSPHETQYF.

V gene TRBV20-1 combines with J gene TRBJ1-1; tentatively, D is TRBD1 (6 bases). CDR3 size: 12 residues. CDR1 DFQATT and CDR2 SNEGSKA come from the germline V gene (reference sequence). With 6 bases removed from V and 6 bases from J, the gap between germline ends came to 14 bases. CDR3 region: CSAAQGGAEAFF. The CDR3 bases are TGCAGTGCCGCACAGGGAGGCGCTGAAGCTTTCTTT.

The rearrangement links TRBV19 to TRBJ2-7; 7 bases are shared with TRBD1. After removal of 5 bases from V and 2 bases from J, the junction contained 6 bases not matched to a gene. Germline V gene sequence: CDR1 LNHDA, CDR2 SQIVND (reference sequence). CDR3 length: 14 amino acids. CDR3 amino acids: CASSFPGQTYEQYF. In DNA form, the CDR3 reads TGTGCCAGTAGTTTCCCGGGACAGACCTACGAGCAGTACTTC. Using reference TRBV19 and TRBJ2-7 for the parts outside the CDR3, the full variable domain is DGGITQSPKYLFRKEGQNVTLSCEQNLNHDAMYWYRQDPGQGLRLIYYSQIVNDFQKGDIAEGYSVSREKKESFPLTVTSAQKNPTAFYLCASSFPGQTYEQYFGPGTRLTVT.

This chain joins TRBV5-4 and TRBJ2-5, with D unresolved. Per germline, CDR1 SGHNT and CDR2 YYREEE (reference sequence). This CDR3 has 16 residues. V lost 4 bases to trimming and J lost 4 bases, with 20 bases between them. In DNA form, the CDR3 reads TGTGCCAGCAGCCTCGAGATATACGGTAGTCGAGAGACCCAGTACTTC. As protein: CASSLEIYGSRETQYF.

V gene TRBV7-9 combines with J gene TRBJ1-1, with a weak D call TRBD1 (5 bases). Germline CDR1 is SEHNR and CDR2 is FQNEAQ (reference sequence). The CDR3 loop spans 10 amino acids. V dropped 5 bases and J dropped 14 bases, with 12 bases sitting between them. CDR3 in amino acids: CASSPGRLFF. CDR3 coding DNA: TGTGCCAGCAGCCCGGGACGGCTGTTCTTT.

The V call is TRBV4-2, the J call TRBJ1-1; D may be TRBD1 (5 bases). CDR3 length: 14 residues. V lost 1 base, J lost 6 bases, and 12 bases lay in between. Looked up from germline, CDR1 is LGHNA and CDR2 is YNFKEQ. CDR3 in DNA: TGTGCCAGCAGCCAAGGATCCGGGGGACCTGAAGCTTTCTTT. Translation: CASSQGSGGPEAFF.

This clonotype showed up just once. CDR3 region: CASSLEWGDTQYF. CDR3 nucleotide sequence: TGTGCCAGCAGCCTGGAGTGGGGAGATACGCAGTATTTT. The chain uses TRBV3-1 and TRBJ2-3; no firm D call. CDR1 is LGHDT and CDR2 is YNNKEL in the germline V gene (reference sequence). V was cut by 4 bases and J by 5 bases, with 10 bases left in between. The CDR3 has 13 residues.

The rearrangement joins TRBV24-1 to TRBJ2-5, with D maybe TRBD2 (6 bases). The CDR3 sequence is 15 residues long. Trimming removed 2 bases from V and 2 bases from J, with 11 bases in between. CDR1 is KGHDR, CDR2 SFDVKD, per germline. The CDR3 sequence: CATSDSRTTQETQYF. The CDR3, as DNA: TGTGCCACCAGTGATTCTCGGACTACTCAAGAGACCCAGTACTTC.

The V and J genes are TRBV9 and TRBJ2-5; the match to TRBD1 covers 7 bases. Trimming removed 3 bases from V and 5 bases from J; junction bases left unmatched: 4. CDR1 is SGDLS, CDR2 YYNGEE, per germline. The CDR3 runs to 13 residues. The CDR3 coding sequence is TGTGCCAGCAGCGCACGACAGGGTGAGACCCAGTACTTC. This sequence encodes CASSARQGETQYF.

The chain joins TRBV30 to TRBJ1-4, with D perhaps matching TRBD1 (6 bases). V dropped 0 bases and J dropped 11 bases, with 13 bases sitting between them. The germline V gene encodes CDR1 GTSNPN and CDR2 SVGIG (reference sequence). This CDR3 spans 13 amino acids. The DNA for the CDR3 is TGTGCCTGGAGTGTTGGGGGCCCAGGTAAACTGTTTTTT. The encoded protein is CAWSVGGPGKLFF.

The chain links TRBV20-1 to TRBJ2-1; no definite D call. The germline V and J ends were trimmed by 4 bases and 5 bases, with 9 bases remaining between them. The CDR3 is made up of 12 amino acids. Looked up from germline, CDR1 is DFQATT and CDR2 is SNEGSKA (reference sequence). DNA for the CDR3: TGCAGTGCTAAGGTCGGTCACAATGAGCAGTTCTTC. Translation: CSAKVGHNEQFF.

The chain has TRBV14 and TRBJ2-5, with D unclear. The CDR3 is 13 amino acids. CDR1 and CDR2 from the germline V gene are SGHDN and FVKESK. Trimming removed 0 bases from V and 4 bases from J, with 6 bases in between. The CDR3 here is CASSQDWAETQYF. The CDR3 DNA reads as TGTGCCAGCAGCCAAGATTGGGCAGAGACCCAGTACTTC.

This sequence joins TRBV3-1 and TRBJ2-1, with 8 bases aligning to TRBD2. Germline CDR1 LGHDT, CDR2 YNNKEL (reference sequence). This CDR3 region has 15 residues. V lost 4 bases and J lost 5; bases outside the gene matches: 7. CDR3 in amino acids: CASSLASGGNNEQFF. In DNA form, the CDR3 reads TGTGCCAGCAGCCTAGCCAGCGGGGGCAACAATGAGCAGTTCTTC.

The rearrangement links TRBV28 to TRBJ2-7; TRBD1 or TRBD2 may be the D gene (5 bases each). The V and J ends lost 5 bases and 3 bases respectively, with 17 bases between them. The CDR3 extends over 15 amino acids. The germline CDR1 and CDR2 sequences are MDHEN and SYDVKM. The chain's CDR3 is CASSPTGTDFYEQYF. The CDR3 coding sequence is TGTGCCAGCAGTCCTACCGGGACCGACTTCTACGAGCAGTACTTC. Variable domain in full (rest from reference TRBV28 and TRBJ2-7): DVKVTQSSRYLVKRTGEKVFLECVQDMDHENMFWYRQDPGLGLRLIYFSYDVKMKEKGDIPEGYSVSREKKERFSLILESASTNQTSMYLCASSPTGTDFYEQYFGPGTRLTVT.

The rearrangement links TRBV3-1 to TRBJ2-2; 10 bases are shared with TRBD1. CDR1 LGHDT and CDR2 YNNKEL come from the germline V gene (reference sequence). The V gene end was trimmed by 4 bases and the J gene end by 7 bases; junction bases not matched to a gene: 3. CDR3 length: 14 residues. CDR3 residues: CASSRQGASGELFF. Written as DNA, the CDR3 is TGTGCCAGCAGCCGACAGGGGGCGAGCGGGGAGCTGTTTTTT.

The chain uses TRBV24-1 and TRBJ2-1; 11 bases line up with TRBD1. The germline gives CDR1 KGHDR, CDR2 SFDVKD. V lost 5 bases and J lost 7; bases outside the gene matches: 3. This CDR3 region has 14 residues. CDR3 sequence (DNA): TGTGCCACCAGTGTCGGACAGGGGGCGAATGAGCAGTTCTTC. It encodes CATSVGQGANEQFF.

The chain has TRBV9 and TRBJ2-7; D is undetermined. Germline V gives CDR1 SGDLS, CDR2 YYNGEE. The CDR3 length is 14 residues. V was shortened by 0 bases and J by 0 bases, with 7 bases between the two germline ends. The CDR3 DNA follows: TGTGCCAGCAGCGTAGCGTCAGGCTCCTACGAGCAGTACTTC. This sequence encodes CASSVASGSYEQYF.

This sequence joins TRBV5-6 and TRBJ2-5; 8 bases agree with TRBD2. The CDR3 consists of 15 residues. Germline trimming cut 0 bases from V and 5 bases from J; bases unmatched to any gene: 6. The germline gives CDR1 SGHDT, CDR2 YYEEEE. The CDR3 spells CASSLAGGAWETQYF. In nucleotides, the CDR3 is TGTGCCAGCAGCTTGGCGGGGGGGGCCTGGGAGACCCAGTACTTC.

V is TRBV5-1 and J is TRBJ2-1, with TRBD2 matching over 8 bases. Germline CDR1 and CDR2: SGHRS and YFSETQ. J lost 5 bases, V lost 5 bases, and 6 bases had no gene match. The CDR3 has 14 residues. CDR3 nucleotide sequence: TGCGCCAGCAGGCTAACTAGCGGCGACAATGAGCAGTTCTTC. Translation gives CASRLTSGDNEQFF. The full variable domain, in which reference TRBV5-1 and TRBJ2-1 provide the parts outside the CDR3, is KAGVTQTPRYLIKTRGQQVTLSCSPISGHRSVSWYQQTPGQGLQFLFEYFSETQRNKGNFPGRFSGRQFSNSRSEMNVSTLELGDSALYLCASRLTSGDNEQFFGPGTRLTVL.

The V call is TRBV9, the J call TRBJ1-2; the match to TRBD1 covers 8 bases. The CDR3 is made up of 18 amino acids. The germline V gene has CDR1 SGDLS and CDR2 YYNGEE. J gave up 6 bases and V 6 bases, and 22 bases lay outside the gene matches. The CDR3 here is CASNSPARQATGGHGYTF. In nucleotides, the CDR3 is TGTGCCAGCAATTCTCCGGCGAGACAGGCAACAGGGGGGCATGGCTACACCTTC.